This TCR beta chain was recovered during a study of T cell changes during pregnancy in multiple sclerosis. Germline V CDR1 and CDR2: MDHEN, SYDVKM. Trimming took 3 bases from V and 0 from J; bases not matched to a gene: 5. This CDR3 contains 16 residues. Method: immunoSEQ multiplex PCR; TCRdb's copy keeps in-frame clones and lacks some. Here the sample spans fewer than 20,000 clones, 95% to 97% being singletons. The chain employs TRBV28 and TRBJ2-5; 9 positions match TRBD2. This TCR was recovered from a female donor with multiple sclerosis, enrolled in a pregnancy study. Sample: peripheral blood, taken in the third trimester of pregnancy. The CDR3 loop reads CASSLRTSAYQETQYF. The CDR3 DNA sequence: TGTGCCAGCAGTTTGAGGACTAGCGCGTACCAAGAGACCCAGTACTTC. Drawing the rest from reference TRBV28 and TRBJ2-5, the complete variable domain is DVKVTQSSRYLVKRTGEKVFLECVQDMDHENMFWYRQDPGLGLRLIYFSYDVKMKEKGDIPEGYSVSREKKERFSLILESASTNQTSMYLCASSLRTSAYQETQYFGPGTRLLVL.